This T cell receptor (beta chain) was captured by sequencing in a study of chemoradiotherapy in HPV16-positive cancers. Study context: A couple of HPV16-positive patients' cells yielded candidate HPV-specific clones and common motifs. The study, taken as a whole, reports: HPV-responsive T-cell expansion during chemoradiotherapy was linked to improved recurrence-free survival in HPV16-positive patients. Candidate HPV-specific clones and E7-related TCR motifs grew in tumor during treatment.

V was shortened by 2 bases and J by 2 bases, with 6 bases between the two germline ends. The CDR3 has 13 amino acids. Germline CDR1 is LGHNT and CDR2 is FRNRAP. Note on this clone: The antigen remains undetermined. This specimen includes other DNA sequences encoding the same CDR3.

Here immunoSEQ multiplex PCR was the method, and the copy in TCRdb shows in-frame clones only, minus some. The sample includes more than 15,000 clones, roughly nine tenths of them seen just once. The sequencing here drew on blood, taken from a patient who underwent chemoradiotherapy. The source of this sequence is a human donor with HPV-associated anogenital cancer. The rearrangement uses TRBV12-5 and TRBJ1-1; D is undetermined. The CDR3 region has the DNA TGTGCTAGTGGTTTGAACAGCAACACTGAAGCTTTCTTT. Amino acids: CASGLNSNTEAFF.